Given below is one TCR beta chain in context. These data come from a study of shared T cell receptors in the human thymus. Assay: immunoSEQ multiplex PCR; the TCRdb copy retains only in-frame clones and omits some. The table shows about 660,000 clones, with over 75% occurring only once. Germline V gene sequence: CDR1 MGHRA, CDR2 YSYEKL. V shed 4 bases, J shed 0 bases, and the junction held 5 bases outside the gene matches. The CDR3 is 15 residues long. The same specimen was also included in a second study, on human thymus T cells.

The sequence was obtained from a boy younger than two with a congenital heart defect. The genes are TRBV4-1 and TRBJ1-1; TRBD1 agrees at 7 bases. The sample was thymocytes. CDR3 sequence: CASSRRQGVNTEAFF. Written as DNA, the CDR3 is TGCGCCAGCAGCCGCCGACAGGGAGTGAACACTGAAGCTTTCTTT.